A single sample is the source of the 23 T cell receptor beta chains below, sequenced in a study of OX40 agonist ivuxolimab in advanced cancers. Clones were sequenced by immunoSEQ multiplex PCR, and TCRdb holds only the in-frame ones, with some missing. The top ten hold 2% to 2.5% of the sample, which has tens of thousands of clones, more than 80% seen once. Material: CD4+ or CD8+ T cells sorted from blood, obtained in a trial of the OX40 agonist ivuxolimab. Receptors originate from an adult with an advanced solid tumor such as melanoma, head and neck, liver or kidney cancer.

This clone was seen a handful of times. The chain is built from TRBV9 and TRBJ1-5, with D perhaps matching TRBD1 (6 bases). V lost 4 bases, J lost 1 base, and 9 bases lay in between. Germline CDR1 reads SGDLS; CDR2 reads YYNGEE. The CDR3 totals 14 residues. The CDR3 region has the DNA TGTGCCAGCAGCACGGACAGCAGCAATCAGCCCCAGCATTTT. Residues: CASSTDSSNQPQHF.

This clone has a single count. The chain uses TRBV7-9 and TRBJ2-7, with 7 bases fitting TRBD1. Germline V gene data show CDR1 as SEHNR and CDR2 as FQNEAQ (reference sequence). Unmatched junction bases numbered 3, after V lost 5 bases and J lost 2 bases. This CDR3 spans 13 amino acids. The CDR3 nucleotides are TGTGCCAGCAGCCCCACAGGGGCCTACGAGCAGTACTTC. Translated, it gives CASSPTGAYEQYF.

The chain combines TRBV7-2 with TRBJ2-1; 9 nucleotides match TRBD2. Germline CDR1 is SGHTA and CDR2 is FQGNSA. This CDR3 has 17 amino acids. Trimming at V came to 2 bases and at J to 6 bases, leaving 11 bases not matched to a gene. The CDR3 loop reads CASSLYAQRGAGNEQFF. The CDR3 DNA is TGTGCCAGCAGCTTATACGCTCAGCGGGGGGCGGGCAATGAGCAGTTCTTC. Combining the CDR3 with reference TRBV7-2 and TRBJ2-1 gives the whole variable domain GAGVSQSPSNKVTEKGKDVELRCDPISGHTALYWYRQSLGQGLEFLIYFQGNSAPDKSGLPSDRFSAERTGGSVSTLTIQRTQQEDSAVYLCASSLYAQRGAGNEQFFGPGTRLTVL.

The chain employs TRBV7-9 and TRBJ1-3, with TRBD1 identical over 7 bases. The CDR3 is 17 amino acids. Germline-derived CDR1 and CDR2 are SEHNR and FQNEAQ (reference sequence). Losses at the gene ends were 3 bases for V and 0 bases for J; bases not matched to a gene: 8. As DNA, the CDR3 is TGTGCCAGCAGCTTCGTGGGAGGGGGCCGCTCTGGAAACACCATATATTTT. It codes for CASSFVGGGRSGNTIYF.

V usage is TRBV28 and J usage is TRBJ1-2; 10 bases align to TRBD1. Germline V gene lookup returns CDR1 MDHEN and CDR2 SYDVKM. CDR3 length: 13 amino acids. With V trimmed by 6 bases and J by 4 bases, 2 bases remained unmatched. In DNA, the CDR3 is TGTGCCAGCAGGACAGGGGGCGCCTATGGCTACACCTTC. This encodes CASRTGGAYGYTF.

The gene calls are TRBV4-2 and TRBJ2-7, with 7 nucleotides matching TRBD2. CDR1 and CDR2 (germline): LGHNA, YNFKEQ. This CDR3 comprises 14 residues. V lost 5 bases and J lost 4; bases outside the gene matches: 8. CDR3 sequence (DNA): TGTGCCAGCAGCTTGAGCGGGGTGGTATACGAGCAGTACTTC. It yields the protein CASSLSGVVYEQYF.

This clone showed up just a few times. The genes are TRBV7-3 and TRBJ2-3, with a weak D call TRBD2 (5 bases). The length of the CDR3 is 15 residues. The germline V and J ends were trimmed by 1 base and 0 bases, with 8 bases remaining between them. Per germline, CDR1 SGHTA and CDR2 FQGTGA. The CDR3 DNA sequence: TGTGCCAGCAGCTTAAACCGGGGTAGCACAGATACGCAGTATTTT. As protein: CASSLNRGSTDTQYF.

This clone came up once. This chain joins TRBV15 and TRBJ1-2, with 9 bases that match TRBD1. The CDR3 sequence is 13 residues long. Germline-derived CDR1 and CDR2 are LNHNV and YYDKDF (reference sequence). V shed 5 bases and J 8 bases; nucleotides not matched to a gene: 6. The CDR3 is CATSFGTGRGYTF. The CDR3 DNA sequence: TGTGCCACCAGCTTCGGGACAGGGAGAGGCTACACCTTC.

DNA for the CDR3: TGTGCCAGTAGTTGGGACAGCAGCTCTGGGGCCAACGTCCTGACTTTC. Amino acids: CASSWDSSSGANVLTF. The V and J genes are TRBV19 and TRBJ2-6; 7 bases align to TRBD1. Losses at the gene ends were 5 bases for V and 0 bases for J; bases not matched to a gene: 4. CDR1 is LNHDA, CDR2 SQIVND, per germline (reference sequence). The CDR3 spans 16 residues.

The J gene is TRBJ2-2, the V gene TRBV28; TRBD2 aligns across 9 bases. The CDR3 contains 15 residues. The V gene end was trimmed by 8 bases and the J gene end by 6 bases; junction bases not matched to a gene: 10. Germline values: CDR1 MDHEN, CDR2 SYDVKM. The CDR3 nucleotides read TGTGCCAGCTGGGACTCGCGGGGGGGCTCCGGGGAGCTGTTTTTT. Translating gives CASWDSRGGSGELFF.

The chain links TRBV4-2 to TRBJ2-7; 12 nucleotides agree with TRBD2. The length of the CDR3 is 17 residues. The germline CDR1 and CDR2 sequences are LGHNA and YNFKEQ. Losses at the gene ends were 0 bases for V and 3 bases for J; bases not matched to a gene: 6. In nucleotides, the CDR3 is TGTGCCAGCAGCCAAGAGCTAGCGGGGGGGCCAGGCTACGAGCAGTACTTC. It translates to CASSQELAGGPGYEQYF.

The chain has TRBV19 and TRBJ2-5; D call uncertain. Trimming removed 4 bases at V and 9 bases at J, with 21 bases between. The CDR3 spans 15 residues. The germline V gene has CDR1 LNHDA and CDR2 SQIVND (reference sequence). CDR3 residues: CASSTLGSASRAQYF. DNA of the CDR3: TGTGCCAGTAGTACTCTTGGCAGTGCAAGTAGGGCCCAGTACTTC.

V usage is TRBV7-2 and J usage is TRBJ2-5; D gene ambiguous. The CDR3 covers 11 residues. The V gene's germline CDR1 is SGHTA and CDR2 FQGNSA. Trimming stripped 3 bases from V and 4 bases from J, with 3 bases between. CDR3 nucleotides: TGTGCCAGCAGCTTCACAGAGACCCAGTACTTC. It specifies CASSFTETQYF. Together with reference TRBV7-2 and TRBJ2-5, the CDR3 gives the full variable domain: GAGVSQSPSNKVTEKGKDVELRCDPISGHTALYWYRQSLGQGLEFLIYFQGNSAPDKSGLPSDRFSAERTGGSVSTLTIQRTQQEDSAVYLCASSFTETQYFGPGTRLLVL.

V usage is TRBV5-1 and J usage is TRBJ2-3, with a tentative D call TRBD2 (6 bases). The V gene lost 0 bases and the J gene lost 4 bases, with 15 bases spanning the gap. From germline, CDR1 is SGHRS and CDR2 YFSETQ. The CDR3 is 16 amino acids. The DNA of the CDR3 is TGCGCCAGCAGCTTGGCCTCGGGGGTAAAGTCAGATACGCAGTATTTT. Residues: CASSLASGVKSDTQYF. The entire variable domain, with the rest obtained from reference TRBV5-1 and TRBJ2-3, is as follows: KAGVTQTPRYLIKTRGQQVTLSCSPISGHRSVSWYQQTPGQGLQFLFEYFSETQRNKGNFPGRFSGRQFSNSRSEMNVSTLELGDSALYLCASSLASGVKSDTQYFGPGTRLTVL.

J is TRBJ2-3 and V is TRBV6-1; a weak D match, TRBD1 (6 bases). This CDR3 is 15 amino acids long. V gave up 1 base and J gave up 4 bases, with 12 bases separating them. The germline V gene has CDR1 MNHNS and CDR2 SASEGT. The CDR3 protein is CASSEVAGVADTQYF. The CDR3 nucleotides are TGTGCCAGCAGTGAAGTAGCAGGGGTCGCAGATACGCAGTATTTT.

This clone was counted between two and nine times. The rearrangement links TRBV15 to TRBJ2-7; 9 positions match TRBD2. This CDR3 is built from 16 residues. Germline V gives CDR1 LNHNV, CDR2 YYDKDF (reference sequence). Trimming at V came to 0 bases and at J to 0 bases, leaving 3 bases not matched to a gene. The CDR3 nucleotides read TGTGCCACCAGCAGAGATAGCGGGGGCTACTCCTACGAGCAGTACTTC. Translating it yields CATSRDSGGYSYEQYF.

This clone was seen a single time. The chain recombines TRBV28 with TRBJ2-1, with TRBD2 matching over 10 bases. V lost 2 bases and J lost 9; bases outside the gene matches: 4. The CDR3 is made up of 14 amino acids. Looked up from germline, CDR1 is MDHEN and CDR2 is SYDVKM. For the CDR3, the DNA is TGTGCCAGCAGTTTAACTAGCGGGATTCGTGAGCAGTTCTTC. Protein: CASSLTSGIREQFF.

V is TRBV6-6 and J is TRBJ1-2, with 7 bases aligning to TRBD1. This CDR3 region has 14 residues. After removal of 4 bases from V and 8 bases from J, the junction contained 10 bases not matched to a gene. Germline V gene lookup returns CDR1 MNHNY and CDR2 SVGAGI (reference sequence). The CDR3 region is CASSSPLTGDGYTF. CDR3 sequence (DNA): TGTGCCAGCAGTTCCCCTCTTACAGGGGACGGCTACACCTTC.

The CDR3 nucleotides read TGTGCCAGCAGCTTGATATTAACTGATAATTCACCCCTCCACTTT. Translating it yields CASSLILTDNSPLHF. J is TRBJ1-6 and V is TRBV7-2, with D unresolved. V dropped 3 bases and J dropped 5 bases, with 11 bases sitting between them. Germline values: CDR1 SGHTA, CDR2 FQGNSA. This CDR3 has 15 amino acids.

There are a few counts of this clone. The rearrangement joins TRBV18 to TRBJ2-1, with D maybe TRBD1 (6 bases). The germline CDR1 and CDR2 sequences are KGHSH and LQKENI. Trimming shortened V by 6 bases and J by 12 bases, and 12 bases separated the two germline ends. This CDR3 is 11 amino acids long. CDR3 loop: CASSVDRGQFF. Here the CDR3 DNA reads TGTGCCAGCTCGGTGGACAGAGGGCAGTTCTTC.

V gene TRBV6-5 combines with J gene TRBJ2-4; a possible D gene is TRBD1 (5 bases). The CDR3 is 15 residues long. Germline CDR1 is MNHEY and CDR2 is SVGAGI. V was clipped by 6 bases and J by 3 bases, with 15 bases between them. CDR3 in amino acids: CASREQVFGKNIQYF. In nucleotides, the CDR3 is TGTGCCAGCAGGGAACAGGTTTTCGGCAAAAACATTCAGTACTTC.

The V call is TRBV5-1, the J call TRBJ1-2; D not resolved. Germline V CDR1 and CDR2: SGHRS, YFSETQ. The CDR3 spans 12 residues. Trimming pared 0 bases from V and 4 bases from J, leaving 4 bases between. The CDR3 reads CASSLGSYGYTF. In DNA form, the CDR3 reads TGCGCCAGCAGCTTGGGAAGCTATGGCTACACCTTC.

V is TRBV28 and J is TRBJ1-2; D perhaps matches TRBD1 (5 bases). Trimming took 4 bases from V and 7 from J, leaving 10 bases between them. Per the germline V gene, CDR1 is MDHEN and CDR2 is SYDVKM. The CDR3 loop spans 12 amino acids. The CDR3, as DNA: TGTGCCAGCAGTTATTGGGGGGGTGGCTACACCTTC. It codes for CASSYWGGGYTF.